This record concerns one T cell receptor beta chain sequence. Per the germline V gene, CDR1 is MDHEN and CDR2 is SYDVKM. The CDR3 loop spans 19 amino acids. The ends lost 2 bases at V and 4 bases at J; junction bases unmatched: 14. TCRdb's table, derived via immunoSEQ multiplex PCR, lists solely in-frame clones and lacks some. The sample has 40,000 to 50,000 clones, approximately 82% seen once; the top ten hold approximately 50%. The sample comes from a study of control samples from healthy donors and cancer patients. The chain joins TRBV28 to TRBJ2-3, with 11 bases identical to TRBD2. The sequenced sample was blood. This TCR derives from a man in his sixties in good health. CDR3 DNA sequence: TGTGCCAGCAGTTTAGTTGGGCTAGCGGGAGGACATGGGCCAGATACGCAGTATTTT. Translating it yields CASSLVGLAGGHGPDTQYF.